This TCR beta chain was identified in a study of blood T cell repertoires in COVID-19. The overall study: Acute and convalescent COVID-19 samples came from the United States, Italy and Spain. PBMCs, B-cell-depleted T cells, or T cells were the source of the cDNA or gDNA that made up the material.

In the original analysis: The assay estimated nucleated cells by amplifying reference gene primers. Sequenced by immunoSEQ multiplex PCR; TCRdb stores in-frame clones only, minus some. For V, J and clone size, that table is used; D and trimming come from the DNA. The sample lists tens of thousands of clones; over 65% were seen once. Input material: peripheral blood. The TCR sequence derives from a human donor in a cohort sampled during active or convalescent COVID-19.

CDR3 DNA sequence: TGCGCCAGCCGGACAGGGGACGGTCAGCCCCAGCATTTT. This translates into CASRTGDGQPQHF. V usage is TRBV10-2 and J usage is TRBJ1-5, with TRBD1 matching over 9 bases. Germline CDR1 WSHSY, CDR2 SAAADI. The CDR3 is made up of 13 amino acids. Trimming cost V 8 bases and J 6 bases; bases outside gene matches: 5.